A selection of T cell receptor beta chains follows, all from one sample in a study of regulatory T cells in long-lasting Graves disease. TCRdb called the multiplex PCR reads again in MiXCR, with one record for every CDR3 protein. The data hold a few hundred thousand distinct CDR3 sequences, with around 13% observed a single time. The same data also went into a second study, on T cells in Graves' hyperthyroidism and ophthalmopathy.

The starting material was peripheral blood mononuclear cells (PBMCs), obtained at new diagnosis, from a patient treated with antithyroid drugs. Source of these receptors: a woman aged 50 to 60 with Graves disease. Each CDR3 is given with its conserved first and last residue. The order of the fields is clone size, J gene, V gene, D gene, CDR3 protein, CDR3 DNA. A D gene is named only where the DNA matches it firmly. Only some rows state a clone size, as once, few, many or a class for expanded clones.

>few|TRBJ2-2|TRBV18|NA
CASSPRGGANTGELFF
TGTGCCAGCAGCCCCAGGGGGGGGGCGAACACCGGGGAGCTGTTTTTT
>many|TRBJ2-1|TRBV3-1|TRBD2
CASSQGGEGRNEQFF
TGTGCCAGCAGCCAAGGGGGGGAGGGTCGCAATGAGCAGTTCTTC
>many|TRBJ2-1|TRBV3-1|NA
CASSQRVSEQFF
TGTGCCAGCAGCCAACGGGTGAGTGAGCAGTTCTTC
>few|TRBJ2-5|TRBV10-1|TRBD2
CASSGGSGRKETQYF
TGCGCCAGCAGTGGAGGTAGCGGGAGGAAAGAGACCCAGTACTTC
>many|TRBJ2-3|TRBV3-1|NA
CASSQSPTRRADTQYF
TGTGCCAGCAGCCAATCCCCGACTAGACGTGCAGATACGCAGTATTTT
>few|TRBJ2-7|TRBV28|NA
CASSFSLTSGSYEQYF
TGTGCCAGCAGTTTTTCGTTGACTAGTGGCTCCTACGAGCAGTACTTC
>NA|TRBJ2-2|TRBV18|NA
CASSLRDVSNTGELFF
TGTGCCAGCTCACTTCGGGACGTCTCGAACACCGGGGAGCTGTTTTTT
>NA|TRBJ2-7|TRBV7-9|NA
CVSSYAYEQYF
TGTGTCAGCAGCTATGCCTACGAGCAGTACTTC
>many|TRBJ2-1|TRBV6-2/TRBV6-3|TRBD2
CASSYSGLEANEQFF
TGTGCCAGCAGTTACTCCGGACTAGAGGCCAATGAGCAGTTCTTC
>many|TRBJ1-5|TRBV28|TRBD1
CASSLTGGAQPQHF
TGTGCCAGCAGTTTAACAGGGGGCGCTCAGCCCCAGCATTTT
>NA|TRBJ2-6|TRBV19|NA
CASSAVAGANVLTF
TGTGCCAGTAGTGCGGTAGCTGGGGCCAACGTCCTGACTTTC
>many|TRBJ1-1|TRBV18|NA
CASSPGQPNTEAFF
TGTGCCAGCTCACCTGGCCAGCCGAACACTGAAGCTTTCTTT
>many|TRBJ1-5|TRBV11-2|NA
CASSLGPGHNQPQHF
TGTGCCAGCAGCTTAGGGCCAGGGCACAATCAGCCCCAGCATTTT
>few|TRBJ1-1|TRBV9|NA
CASSPRDGRAEAFF
TGTGCCAGCAGCCCGCGTGACGGACGCGCTGAAGCTTTCTTT
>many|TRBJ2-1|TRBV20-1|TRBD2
CSARSVSGNWNEQFF
TGCAGTGCCCGATCTGTAAGCGGGAACTGGAATGAGCAGTTCTTC
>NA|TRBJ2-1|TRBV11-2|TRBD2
CASSLERLTSGRPNEQFF
TGTGCCAGCAGCTTAGAACGACTGACTAGCGGGAGGCCGAATGAGCAGTTCTTC
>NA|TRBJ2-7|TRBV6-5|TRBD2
CASSYWGGSTYEQYF
TGTGCCAGCAGTTACTGGGGCGGGAGTACCTACGAGCAGTACTTC
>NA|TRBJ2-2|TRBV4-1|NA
CASSQEPIAEGELFF
TGCGCCAGCAGCCAAGAACCGATCGCTGAGGGGGAGCTGTTTTTT
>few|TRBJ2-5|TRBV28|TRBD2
CASSLLRSSGQQETQYF
TGTGCCAGCAGTTTACTTAGGTCTAGCGGGCAGCAAGAGACCCAGTACTTC
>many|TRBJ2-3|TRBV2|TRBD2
CASSEGASGRAGTDTQYF
TGTGCCAGCAGTGAGGGGGCTAGCGGGAGGGCCGGGACAGATACGCAGTATTTT
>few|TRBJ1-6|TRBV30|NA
CAWSGANSPLHF
TGTGCCTGGAGTGGGGCAAACTCACCCCTCCACTTT
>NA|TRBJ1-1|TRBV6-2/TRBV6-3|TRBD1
CASSYSSQGLVTEAFF
TGTGCCAGCAGTTACTCGTCACAGGGGTTGGTCACTGAAGCTTTCTTT
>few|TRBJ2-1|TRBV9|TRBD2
CASSFGLAGAEQFF
TGTGCCAGCAGCTTTGGACTAGCGGGGGCAGAGCAGTTCTTC
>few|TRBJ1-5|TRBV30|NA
CARSAQGKQPQHF
TGTGCCCGGAGTGCCCAGGGGAAACAGCCCCAGCATTTT
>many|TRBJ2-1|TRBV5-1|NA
CASSSGTKANNEQFF
TGCGCCAGCAGCTCCGGCACTAAAGCTAACAATGAGCAGTTCTTC
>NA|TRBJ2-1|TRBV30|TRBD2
CAWSRGLAESYNEQFF
TGTGCCTGGAGTAGGGGACTAGCGGAATCCTACAATGAGCAGTTCTTC
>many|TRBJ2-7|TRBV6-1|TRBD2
CASTAGGPLEQYF
TGTGCCAGCACTGCGGGAGGGCCGTTGGAGCAGTACTTC
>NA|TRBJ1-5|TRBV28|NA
CASITPYSNQPQHF
TGTGCCAGCATTACCCCTTATAGCAATCAGCCCCAGCATTTT
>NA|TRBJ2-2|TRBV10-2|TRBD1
CASSDGTGRFRNTGELFF
TGCGCCAGCAGTGACGGGACAGGGAGATTCCGGAACACCGGGGAGCTGTTTTTT
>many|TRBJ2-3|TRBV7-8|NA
CASSLVSRRRGTDTQYF
TGTGCCAGCAGCTTAGTGTCCCGGCGGAGAGGCACAGATACGCAGTATTTT
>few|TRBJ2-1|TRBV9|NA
CASSKGSDGSPYNEQFF
TGTGCCAGCAGCAAAGGGTCAGACGGGAGCCCCTACAATGAGCAGTTCTTC
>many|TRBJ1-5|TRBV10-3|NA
CAISESLGAVNQPQHF
TGTGCCATCAGTGAGTCCCTGGGGGCAGTCAATCAGCCCCAGCATTTT
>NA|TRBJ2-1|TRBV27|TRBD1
CASSLDRASYNEQFF
TGTGCCAGCAGTTTAGACAGGGCCTCCTACAATGAGCAGTTCTTC
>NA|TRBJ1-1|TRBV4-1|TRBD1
CASSQADDRATTEAFF
TGCGCCAGCAGCCAAGCTGACGACAGGGCAACCACTGAAGCTTTCTTT
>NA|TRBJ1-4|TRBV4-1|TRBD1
CASSPPPMRTGGEKLFF
TGCGCCAGCAGCCCCCCACCTATGAGGACAGGTGGTGAAAAACTGTTTTTT
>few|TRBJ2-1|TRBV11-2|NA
CASSALAGGVYNEQFF
TGTGCCAGCAGCGCCCTTGCCGGAGGGGTTTACAATGAGCAGTTCTTC
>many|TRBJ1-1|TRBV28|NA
CASRQIAEAFF
TGTGCCAGCAGACAGATCGCTGAAGCTTTCTTT
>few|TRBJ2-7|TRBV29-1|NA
CSVSGPISYEQYF
TGCAGCGTTTCAGGGCCTATCTCCTACGAGCAGTACTTC
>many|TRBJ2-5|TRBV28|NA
CASSLVNQETQYF
TGTGCCAGCAGTTTAGTTAACCAAGAGACCCAGTACTTC
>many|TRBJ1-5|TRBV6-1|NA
CASSDPGTSNQPQHF
TGTGCCAGCAGTGATCCGGGGACATCCAATCAGCCCCAGCATTTT
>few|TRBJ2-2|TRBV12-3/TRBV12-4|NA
CASSGSPTGELFF
TGTGCCAGCAGCGGCAGTCCTACCGGGGAGCTGTTTTTT
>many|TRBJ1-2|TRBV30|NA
CAWSPTGAYGYTF
TGTGCCTGGAGTCCGACGGGGGCCTATGGCTACACCTTC
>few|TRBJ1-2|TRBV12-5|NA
CASGLVVDRYTF
TGTGCTAGTGGTTTGGTTGTGGATCGCTACACCTTC
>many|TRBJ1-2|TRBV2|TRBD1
CATWAGGRGYTF
TGTGCCACCTGGGCAGGGGGGCGTGGCTACACCTTC
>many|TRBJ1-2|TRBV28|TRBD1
CASSTGQGGYYGYTF
TGTGCCAGCAGTACCGGACAGGGCGGCTACTATGGCTACACCTTC
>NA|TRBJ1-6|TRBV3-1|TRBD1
CASSHDDRASYNSPLHF
TGTGCCAGCAGCCACGACGACAGGGCTTCCTATAATTCACCCCTCCACTTT
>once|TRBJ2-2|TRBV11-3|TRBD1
CASSLELPGQGHTGELFF
TGTGCCAGCAGCTTAGAACTCCCGGGACAGGGACACACCGGGGAGCTGTTTTTT
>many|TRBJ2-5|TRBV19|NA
CASSIALLSLGGPTQYF
TGTGCCAGTAGTATAGCCCTTCTGAGCCTCGGGGGGCCGACCCAGTACTTC
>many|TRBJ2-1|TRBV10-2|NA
CASSAERTYNEQFF
TGCGCCAGCAGTGCTGAACGCACCTACAATGAGCAGTTCTTC
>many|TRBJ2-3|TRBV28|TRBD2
CASSLASGRARTVTDTQYF
TGTGCCAGCAGTTTGGCTAGCGGGAGGGCCAGAACGGTCACAGATACGCAGTATTTT
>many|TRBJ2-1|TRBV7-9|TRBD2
CASSWTSGTNNEQFF
TGTGCCAGCAGCTGGACTAGCGGAACCAACAATGAGCAGTTCTTC
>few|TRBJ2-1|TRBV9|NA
CASSGRGQDEQFF
TGTGCCAGCAGCGGCCGGGGTCAGGATGAGCAGTTCTTC
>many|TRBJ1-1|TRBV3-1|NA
CASSQVGTPNTEAFF
TGTGCCAGCAGCCAAGTGGGGACACCGAACACTGAAGCTTTCTTT
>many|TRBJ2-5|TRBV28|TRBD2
CASSSPGLGEETQYF
TGTGCCAGCAGTTCCCCGGGACTAGGAGAGGAGACCCAGTACTTC
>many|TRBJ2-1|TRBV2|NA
CASFLVRSCNEQFF
TGTGCCAGCTTCTTGGTACGTTCCTGCAATGAGCAGTTCTTC
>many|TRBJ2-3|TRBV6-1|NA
CASSETAAPTDTQYF
TGTGCCAGCAGTGAAACGGCGGCCCCGACAGATACGCAGTATTTT
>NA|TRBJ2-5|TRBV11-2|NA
CASSLAWLGRQETQYF
TGTGCCAGCAGCTTAGCTTGGCTGGGGCGCCAAGAGACCCAGTACTTC
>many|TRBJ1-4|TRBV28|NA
CASSFTHPNEKLFF
TGTGCCAGCAGTTTCACACACCCAAATGAAAAACTGTTTTTT
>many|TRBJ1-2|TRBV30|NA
CAWSTPGQPRSYGYTF
TGTGCCTGGAGTACCCCTGGGCAGCCAAGATCCTATGGCTACACCTTC